The next 4 T cell receptor beta chains were all read from a single sample in a study of blood T cell repertoires in COVID-19. The repertoire was sequenced with immunoSEQ multiplex PCR; TCRdb's copy has only in-frame clones and lacks some. Of a few hundred thousand clones detected, around 83% appear once; the ten largest clones hold roughly 7%. Source material: peripheral blood. All receptors come from a woman aged 45-59 years with acute or convalescent COVID-19.

The chain uses TRBV19 and TRBJ1-6, with D possibly matching TRBD1 (6 bases). V was cut by 6 bases and J by 9 bases, with 15 bases left in between. Germline V gene lookup returns CDR1 LNHDA and CDR2 SQIVND (reference sequence). The CDR3 loop spans 14 amino acids. CDR3: CASSRTEMGSPLHF. CDR3 nucleotides: TGTGCCAGTAGCCGGACAGAAATGGGTTCACCCCTCCACTTT.

The chain carries TRBV2 and TRBJ2-7, with D maybe TRBD2 (6 bases). Trimming stripped 3 bases from V and 3 bases from J, with 9 bases between. CDR1 is SNHLY and CDR2 is FYNNEI in the germline V gene. This CDR3 spans 13 amino acids. The chain's CDR3 is CASSEGGDYEQYF. DNA of the CDR3: TGTGCCAGCAGTGAGGGGGGAGACTACGAGCAGTACTTC.

This chain links TRBV29-1 with TRBJ1-2; TRBD1 matches at 10 bases. The V and J ends lost 6 bases and 3 bases, in that order; junction bases with no gene match: 7. The CDR3 is made up of 14 amino acids. The germline gives CDR1 SQVTM, CDR2 ANQGSEA. CDR3 sequence reads: CSVRDRGFYYGYTF. In DNA form, the CDR3 reads TGCAGCGTCCGGGACAGGGGTTTCTACTATGGCTACACCTTC.

The genes are TRBV19 and TRBJ2-5; 11 bases match TRBD2. Germline trimming cut 6 bases from V and 5 bases from J; bases unmatched to any gene: 5. CDR3 length: 14 amino acids. The germline gives CDR1 LNHDA, CDR2 SQIVND (reference sequence). This chain's CDR3 is CASSGLAGLETQYF. In DNA form, the CDR3 reads TGTGCCAGTAGCGGACTAGCGGGTTTGGAGACCCAGTACTTC.